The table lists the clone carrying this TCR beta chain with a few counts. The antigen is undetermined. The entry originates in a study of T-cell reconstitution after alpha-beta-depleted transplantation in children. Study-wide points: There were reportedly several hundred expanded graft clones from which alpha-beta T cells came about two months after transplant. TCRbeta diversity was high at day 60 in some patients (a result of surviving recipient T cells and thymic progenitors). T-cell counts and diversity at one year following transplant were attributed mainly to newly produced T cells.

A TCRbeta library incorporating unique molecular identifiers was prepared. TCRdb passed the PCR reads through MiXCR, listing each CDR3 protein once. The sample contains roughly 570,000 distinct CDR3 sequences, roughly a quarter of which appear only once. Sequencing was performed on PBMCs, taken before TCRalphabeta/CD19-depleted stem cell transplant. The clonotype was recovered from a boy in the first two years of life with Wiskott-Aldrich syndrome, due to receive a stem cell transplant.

CDR3 sequence: CSARDRRGGLGYNEQFF. The CDR3 region has the DNA TGCAGTGCTAGAGACCGGCGTGGGGGACTAGGATACAATGAGCAGTTCTTC. This chain joins TRBV20-1 and TRBJ2-1; 8 bases fit TRBD2. The germline V gene has CDR1 DFQATT and CDR2 SNEGSKA (reference sequence). Germline trimming cut 0 bases from V and 4 bases from J; bases unmatched to any gene: 11. There are 17 residues in the CDR3.